This TCR beta chain emerged from a study of cytomegalovirus exposure and HLA in healthy donors. There are 13 residues in the CDR3. Germline V gene data show CDR1 as SGHDT and CDR2 as YYEEEE. V lost 4 bases and J lost 7, with 11 bases in between. PCR involved 60 Vbeta and 13 Jbeta primers. TCRdb's copy holds only in-frame clones and misses some; the assay was immunoSEQ multiplex PCR. This table has under 200,000 clones, around three quarters appearing once. This clonotype originated in a middle-aged man in good health and CMV-seronegative. Sequencing input: PBMCs. The chain recombines TRBV5-6 with TRBJ1-4, with D tentatively TRBD1 (5 bases). CDR3 nucleotide sequence: TGTGCCAGCAGCGAAGGGACTTTTGAAAAACTGTTTTTT. Its translation is CASSEGTFEKLFF.